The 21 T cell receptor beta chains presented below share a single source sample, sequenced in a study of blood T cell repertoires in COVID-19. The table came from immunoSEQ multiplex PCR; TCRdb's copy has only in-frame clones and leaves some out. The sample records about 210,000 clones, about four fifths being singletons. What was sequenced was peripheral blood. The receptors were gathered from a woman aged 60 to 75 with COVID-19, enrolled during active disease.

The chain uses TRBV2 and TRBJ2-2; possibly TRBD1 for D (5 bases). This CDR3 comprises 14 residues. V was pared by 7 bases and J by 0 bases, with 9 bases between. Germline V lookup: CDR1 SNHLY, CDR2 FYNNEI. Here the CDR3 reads CASKTDANTGELFF. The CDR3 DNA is TGTGCCAGCAAGACAGACGCGAACACCGGGGAGCTGTTTTTT. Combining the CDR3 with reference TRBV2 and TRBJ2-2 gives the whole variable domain EPEVTQTPSHQVTQMGQEVILRCVPISNHLYFYWYRQILGQKVEFLVSFYNNEISEKSEIFDDQFSVERPDGSNFTLKIRSTKLEDSAMYFCASKTDANTGELFFGEGSRLTVL.

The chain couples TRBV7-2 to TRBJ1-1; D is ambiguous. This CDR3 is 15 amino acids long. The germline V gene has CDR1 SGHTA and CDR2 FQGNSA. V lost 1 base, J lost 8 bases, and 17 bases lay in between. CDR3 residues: CASSLGQVGVTEAFF. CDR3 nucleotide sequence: TGTGCCAGCAGCTTAGGGCAGGTCGGGGTGACGGAAGCTTTCTTT.

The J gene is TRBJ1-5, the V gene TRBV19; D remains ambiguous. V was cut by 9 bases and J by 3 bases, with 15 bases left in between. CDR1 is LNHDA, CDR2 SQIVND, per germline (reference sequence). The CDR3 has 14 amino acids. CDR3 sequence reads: CASRNRSYNQPQHF. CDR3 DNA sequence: TGTGCCAGCCGCAATAGGAGCTACAATCAGCCCCAGCATTTT.

As DNA, the CDR3 is TGTGCCAGCAGCGTAAGGGACATATCCTACAATGAGCAGTTCTTC. Translation: CASSVRDISYNEQFF. The chain links TRBV9 to TRBJ2-1; weak D call: TRBD1 (6 bases). V dropped 1 base and J dropped 1 base, with 9 bases sitting between them. CDR3 size: 15 residues. Germline CDR1 reads SGDLS; CDR2 reads YYNGEE.

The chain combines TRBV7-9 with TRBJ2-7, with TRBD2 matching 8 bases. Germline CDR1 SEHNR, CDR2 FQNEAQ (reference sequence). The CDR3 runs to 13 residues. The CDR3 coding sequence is TGTGCCAGCAGCCTAGCGGGCGTACGGGAGCAGTACGTC. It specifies CASSLAGVREQYV.

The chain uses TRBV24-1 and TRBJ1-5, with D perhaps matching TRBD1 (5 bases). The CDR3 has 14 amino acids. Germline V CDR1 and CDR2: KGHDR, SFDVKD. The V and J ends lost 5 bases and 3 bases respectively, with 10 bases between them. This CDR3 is CATSVSGHNQPQHF. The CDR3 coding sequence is TGTGCCACCAGTGTCTCAGGGCACAATCAGCCCCAGCATTTT.

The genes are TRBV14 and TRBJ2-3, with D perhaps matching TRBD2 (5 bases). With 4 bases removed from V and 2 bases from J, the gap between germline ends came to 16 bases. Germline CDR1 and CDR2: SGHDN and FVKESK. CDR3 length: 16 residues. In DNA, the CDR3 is TGTGCCAGCAGCCGCTTGCCCCAGCGGCCCACAGATACGCAGTATTTT. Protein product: CASSRLPQRPTDTQYF.

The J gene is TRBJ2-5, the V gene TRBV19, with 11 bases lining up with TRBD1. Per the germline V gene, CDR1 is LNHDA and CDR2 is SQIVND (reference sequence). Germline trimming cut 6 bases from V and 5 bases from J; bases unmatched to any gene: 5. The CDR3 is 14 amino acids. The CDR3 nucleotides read TGTGCCAGTAGGGGACAGGGGGGGATGGAGACCCAGTACTTC. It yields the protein CASRGQGGMETQYF.

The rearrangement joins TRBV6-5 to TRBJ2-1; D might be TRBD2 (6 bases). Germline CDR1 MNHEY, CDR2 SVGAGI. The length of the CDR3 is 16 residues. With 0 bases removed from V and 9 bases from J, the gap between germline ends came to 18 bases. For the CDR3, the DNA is TGTGCCAGCAGTTACTCGCGGGGCGAGGTAGGTGGTGAGCAGTTCTTC. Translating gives CASSYSRGEVGGEQFF.

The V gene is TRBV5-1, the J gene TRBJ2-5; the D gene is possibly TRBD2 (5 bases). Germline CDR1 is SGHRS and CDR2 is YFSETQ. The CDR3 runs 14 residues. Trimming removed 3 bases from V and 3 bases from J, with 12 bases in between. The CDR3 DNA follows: TGCGCCAGCAGCTCCCGGGCGCGGGAAGAGACCCAGTACTTC. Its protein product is CASSSRAREETQYF.

The CDR3 coding sequence is TGCGCCAGCTCCCGGGACAGGGCCATCTCCTACGAGCAGTACTTC. Its protein is CASSRDRAISYEQYF. The V and J genes are TRBV5-1 and TRBJ2-7, with 9 bases matching TRBD1. Germline V gene sequence: CDR1 SGHRS, CDR2 YFSETQ. The CDR3 is made up of 15 amino acids. Trimming took 7 bases from V and 0 from J; bases not matched to a gene: 8.

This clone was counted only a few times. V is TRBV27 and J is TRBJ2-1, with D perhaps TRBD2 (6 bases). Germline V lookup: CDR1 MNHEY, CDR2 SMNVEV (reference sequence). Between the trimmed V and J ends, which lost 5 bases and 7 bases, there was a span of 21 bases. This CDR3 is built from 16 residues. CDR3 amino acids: CASSPTAGLPANEQFF. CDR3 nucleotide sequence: TGTGCCAGCAGTCCGACCGCGGGACTTCCAGCTAATGAGCAGTTCTTC.

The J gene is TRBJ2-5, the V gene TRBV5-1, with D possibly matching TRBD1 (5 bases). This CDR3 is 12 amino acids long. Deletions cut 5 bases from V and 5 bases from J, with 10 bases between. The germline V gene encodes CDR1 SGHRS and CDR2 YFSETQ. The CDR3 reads CASRRGAETQYF. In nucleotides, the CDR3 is TGCGCCAGCAGAAGGGGCGCGGAGACCCAGTACTTC.

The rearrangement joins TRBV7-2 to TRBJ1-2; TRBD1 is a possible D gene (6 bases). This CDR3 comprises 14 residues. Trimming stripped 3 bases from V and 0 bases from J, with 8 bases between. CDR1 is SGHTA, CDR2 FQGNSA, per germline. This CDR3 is CASSLDSPNYGYTF. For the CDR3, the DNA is TGTGCCAGCAGCTTGGACAGCCCTAACTATGGCTACACCTTC.

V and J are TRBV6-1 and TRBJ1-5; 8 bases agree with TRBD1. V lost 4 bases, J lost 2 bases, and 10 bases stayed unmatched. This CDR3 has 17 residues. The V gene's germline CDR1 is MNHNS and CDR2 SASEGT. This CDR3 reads CASSASDRGRGNQPQHF. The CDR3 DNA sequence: TGTGCCAGCAGTGCGTCCGACAGGGGAAGGGGCAATCAGCCCCAGCATTTT.

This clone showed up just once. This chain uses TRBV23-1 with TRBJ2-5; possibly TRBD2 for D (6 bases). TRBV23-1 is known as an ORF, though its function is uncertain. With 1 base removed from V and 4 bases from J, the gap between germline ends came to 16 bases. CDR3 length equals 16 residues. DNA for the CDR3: TGCGCCAGCAGTCAATTAACCCCCCAGGGAGGAGAGACCCAGTACTTC. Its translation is CASSQLTPQGGETQYF.

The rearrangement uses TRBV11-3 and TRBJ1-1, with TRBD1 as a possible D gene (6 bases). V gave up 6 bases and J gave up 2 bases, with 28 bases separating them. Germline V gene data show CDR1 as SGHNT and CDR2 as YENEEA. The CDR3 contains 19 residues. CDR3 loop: CASRQLRGPKRGTNTEAFF. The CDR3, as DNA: TGTGCCAGCAGACAACTCCGGGGCCCGAAAAGGGGGACAAACACTGAAGCTTTCTTT.

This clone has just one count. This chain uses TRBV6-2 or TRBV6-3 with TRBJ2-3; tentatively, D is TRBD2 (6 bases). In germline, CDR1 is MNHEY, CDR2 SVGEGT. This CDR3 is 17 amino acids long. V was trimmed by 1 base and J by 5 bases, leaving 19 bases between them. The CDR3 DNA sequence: TGTGCCAGCAGTTACTTTCTCCGACGGGAGCAAAAAGATACGCAGTATTTT. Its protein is CASSYFLRREQKDTQYF.

The CDR3 coding sequence is TGTGCCAGCAGTTTCATCCACGGCGTCGGGACAGCCGCCAACTATGGCTACACCTTC. Its protein is CASSFIHGVGTAANYGYTF. This chain connects TRBV28 to TRBJ1-2, with 7 bases fitting TRBD1. The CDR3 length is 19 residues. V shed 3 bases, J shed 2 bases, and the junction held 18 bases outside the gene matches. Germline lookup yields CDR1 MDHEN and CDR2 SYDVKM.

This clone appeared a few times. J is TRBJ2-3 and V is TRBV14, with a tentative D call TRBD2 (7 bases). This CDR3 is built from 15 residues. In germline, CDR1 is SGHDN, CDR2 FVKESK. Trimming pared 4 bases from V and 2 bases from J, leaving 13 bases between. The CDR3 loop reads CASSRGGGFTDTQYF. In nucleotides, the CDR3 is TGTGCCAGCAGCCGGGGGGGCGGGTTCACAGATACGCAGTATTTT.

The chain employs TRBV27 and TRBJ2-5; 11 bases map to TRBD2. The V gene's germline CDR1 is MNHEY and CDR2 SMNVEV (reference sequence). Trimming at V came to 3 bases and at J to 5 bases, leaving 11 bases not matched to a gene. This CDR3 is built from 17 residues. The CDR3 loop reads CASSFSSSGGDRETQYF. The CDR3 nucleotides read TGTGCCAGCAGTTTCTCAAGTAGCGGGGGGGATCGGGAGACCCAGTACTTC.